The rows below give T cell receptor beta chains drawn from one sample of a study of cytomegalovirus exposure and HLA in healthy donors. TCRdb keeps only in-frame clones here, not all; method: immunoSEQ multiplex PCR. The sample contains 150,000 or so clones, 65% to 80% of which appear only once. Material for sequencing was PBMCs. The receptors come from a male donor in good health and CMV-seronegative. Both conserved end residues are part of each CDR3. The D gene is left open where the match is weak. Expanded clones get a size class; other rows say once, few or many, or leave the size out.

V	D	length	J	size	DNA	CDR3
TRBV7-7	.	14	TRBJ2-2	.	TGTGCCAGCAGCTCAAACATAAACACCGGGGAGCTGTTTTTT	CASSSNINTGELFF
TRBV7-8	.	17	TRBJ1-3	.	TGTGCCAGCAGCTTAGCGCAAACAACCAGCTCTGGAAACACCATATATTTT	CASSLAQTTSSGNTIYF
TRBV7-9	.	12	TRBJ2-2	.	TGTGCCCGCGAATCAAGCACCGGGGAGCTGTTTTTT	CARESSTGELFF
TRBV4-1	.	13	TRBJ2-7	.	TGCGCCAGCAGCCAAGATGGTCAGGCGACCGAATACTTC	CASSQDGQATEYF
TRBV5-4	.	12	TRBJ2-1	.	TGTGCCAGCAGCGCGCTAGACAATGAGCAGTTCTTC	CASSALDNEQFF
TRBV6-6	TRBD2	15	TRBJ2-5	.	TGTGCCAGCAGTTTGCGCACTAGCGGTCAAGAGACCCAGTACTTC	CASSLRTSGQETQYF
TRBV2	.	15	TRBJ1-5	.	TGTGCCAGCAGTGGAGGTGGGGGGTTTTGGCAGCCCCAGCATTTT	CASSGGGGFWQPQHF
TRBV2	.	15	TRBJ1-4	.	TGTGCCAGCAGTGAAGGGGCAGCTTCTAATGAAAAACTGTTTTTT	CASSEGAASNEKLFF
TRBV5-1	TRBD2	16	TRBJ2-1	.	TGCGCCAGCAGCTTACCGACTAGCGGGAGGAACAATGAGCAGTTCTTC	CASSLPTSGRNNEQFF
TRBV11-2	.	15	TRBJ2-2	.	TGTGCCAGCAGCTTAGTCGTCGGGGAAATCGGGGAGCTGTTTTTT	CASSLVVGEIGELFF
TRBV18	.	13	TRBJ2-5	.	TGTGCCAGCTCACGAGGGACACAAGAGACCCAGTACTTC	CASSRGTQETQYF
TRBV4-2	.	15	TRBJ1-2	.	TGTGCCAGCAGCCAAGACAGGGGTAGTTGGTATGGCTACACCTTC	CASSQDRGSWYGYTF
TRBV15	TRBD2	17	TRBJ2-1	once	TGTGCCACCACCTCAGAGGGGAGGGGAGCCCCGCGCAATGAGCAGTTCTTC	CATTSEGRGAPRNEQFF
TRBV5-1	.	14	TRBJ1-1	once	TGCGCCAGCAGCTTGGATACCCAGGGCCCTGAAGCTTTCTTT	CASSLDTQGPEAFF
TRBV5-6	.	14	TRBJ2-1	.	TGTGCCAGCAGCTTGGTCCTCGGCTACAATGAGCAGTTCTTC	CASSLVLGYNEQFF
TRBV7-9	TRBD1	14	TRBJ2-3	.	TGTGCCAGCAGCTCACGACAGGGGTCAGATACGCAGTATTTT	CASSSRQGSDTQYF
TRBV13	TRBD1	15	TRBJ2-7	once	TGTGCCAGCAGCTTCGGGACAGGGTTATCCTACGAGCAGTACTTC	CASSFGTGLSYEQYF
TRBV7-8	.	14	TRBJ1-5	.	TGTGCCAGCAGCTTCAGAACCTCAAATCAGCCCCAGCATTTT	CASSFRTSNQPQHF
TRBV1	.	17	TRBJ2-2	.	TGCACCAGCAGCCAAGAGGGCGAGACTACCTACACCGGGGAGCTGTTTTTT	CTSSQEGETTYTGELFF
TRBV5-1	.	14	TRBJ2-3	.	TGCGCCAGCAGCCCGGGGGGCAGGACAGATACGCAGTATTTT	CASSPGGRTDTQYF
TRBV7-9	.	15	TRBJ2-2	.	TGTGCCAGCAGAAACAGGCTATGGGGGCCCGGGGAGCTGTTTTTT	CASRNRLWGPGELFF
TRBV5-1	.	16	TRBJ1-5	.	TGCGCCAGCAGCTGGGACCCGGACAGATTCAATCAGCCCCAGCATTTT	CASSWDPDRFNQPQHF